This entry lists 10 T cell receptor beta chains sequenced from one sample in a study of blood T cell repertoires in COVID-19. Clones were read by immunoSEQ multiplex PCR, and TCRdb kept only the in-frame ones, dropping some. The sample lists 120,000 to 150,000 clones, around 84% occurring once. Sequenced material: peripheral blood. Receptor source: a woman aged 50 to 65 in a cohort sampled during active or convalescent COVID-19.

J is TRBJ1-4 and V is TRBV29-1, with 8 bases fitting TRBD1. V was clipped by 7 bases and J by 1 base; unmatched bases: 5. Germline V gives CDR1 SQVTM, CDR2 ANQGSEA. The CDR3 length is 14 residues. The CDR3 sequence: CSAGGAGTNEKLFF. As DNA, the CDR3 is TGCAGCGCAGGGGGCGCAGGAACTAATGAAAAACTGTTTTTT.

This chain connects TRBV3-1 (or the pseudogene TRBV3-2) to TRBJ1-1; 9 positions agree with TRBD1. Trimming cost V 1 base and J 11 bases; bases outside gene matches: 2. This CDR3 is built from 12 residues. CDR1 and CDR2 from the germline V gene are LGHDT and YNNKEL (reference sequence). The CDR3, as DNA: TGTGCCAGCAGCCAAGCCGGGACAGGGGCTTTCTTT. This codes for CASSQAGTGAFF.

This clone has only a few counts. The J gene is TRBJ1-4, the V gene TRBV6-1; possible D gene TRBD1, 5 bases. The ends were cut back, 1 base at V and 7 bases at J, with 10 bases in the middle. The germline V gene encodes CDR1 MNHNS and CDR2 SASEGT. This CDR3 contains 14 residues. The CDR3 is CASSEGGVTEKLFF. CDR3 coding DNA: TGTGCCAGCAGTGAAGGGGGCGTAACTGAAAAACTGTTTTTT.

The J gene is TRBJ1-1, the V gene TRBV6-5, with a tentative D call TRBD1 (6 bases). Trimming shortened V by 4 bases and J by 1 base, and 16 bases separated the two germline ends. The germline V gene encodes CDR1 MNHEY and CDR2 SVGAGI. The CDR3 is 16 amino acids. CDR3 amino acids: CASSSSGVSRNTEAFF. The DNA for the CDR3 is TGTGCCAGCAGTTCCTCAGGGGTCTCTAGGAACACTGAAGCTTTCTTT.

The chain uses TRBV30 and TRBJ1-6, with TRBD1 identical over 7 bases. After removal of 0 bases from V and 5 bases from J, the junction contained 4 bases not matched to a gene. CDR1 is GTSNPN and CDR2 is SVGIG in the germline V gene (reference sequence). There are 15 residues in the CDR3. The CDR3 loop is CAWSVGQLDNSPLHF. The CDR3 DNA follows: TGTGCCTGGAGTGTGGGACAGCTTGATAATTCACCCCTCCACTTT.

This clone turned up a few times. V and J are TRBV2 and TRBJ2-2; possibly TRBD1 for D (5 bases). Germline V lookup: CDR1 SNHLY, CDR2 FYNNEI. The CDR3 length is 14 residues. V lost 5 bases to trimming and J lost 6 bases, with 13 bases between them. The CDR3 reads CASSRGSDAGELFF. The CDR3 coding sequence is TGTGCCAGCAGTAGGGGTTCGGATGCCGGGGAGCTGTTTTTT.

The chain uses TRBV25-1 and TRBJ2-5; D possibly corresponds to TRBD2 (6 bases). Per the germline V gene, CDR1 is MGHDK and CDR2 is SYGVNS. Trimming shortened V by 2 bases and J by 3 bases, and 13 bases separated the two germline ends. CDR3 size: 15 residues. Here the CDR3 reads CASSEPPGRKETQYF. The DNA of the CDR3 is TGTGCCAGCAGTGAACCGCCCGGGAGAAAAGAGACCCAGTACTTC.

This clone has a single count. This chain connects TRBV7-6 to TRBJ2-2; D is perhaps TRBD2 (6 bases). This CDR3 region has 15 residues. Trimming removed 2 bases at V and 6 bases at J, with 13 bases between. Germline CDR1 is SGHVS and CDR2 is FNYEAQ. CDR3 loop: CASSLYGGVAGELFF. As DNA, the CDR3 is TGTGCCAGCAGCTTATACGGGGGTGTCGCCGGGGAGCTGTTTTTT. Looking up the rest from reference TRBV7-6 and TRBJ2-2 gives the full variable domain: GAGVSQSPRYKVTKRGQDVALRCDPISGHVSLYWYRQALGQGPEFLTYFNYEAQQDKSGLPNDRFSAERPEGSISTLTIQRTEQRDSAMYRCASSLYGGVAGELFFGEGSRLTVL.

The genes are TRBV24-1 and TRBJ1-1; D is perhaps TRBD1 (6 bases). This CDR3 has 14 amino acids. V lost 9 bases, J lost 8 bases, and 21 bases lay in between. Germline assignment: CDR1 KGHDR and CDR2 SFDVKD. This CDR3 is CATGGALVHAEAFF. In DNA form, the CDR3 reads TGTGCCACCGGGGGGGCCTTAGTCCATGCAGAAGCTTTCTTT.

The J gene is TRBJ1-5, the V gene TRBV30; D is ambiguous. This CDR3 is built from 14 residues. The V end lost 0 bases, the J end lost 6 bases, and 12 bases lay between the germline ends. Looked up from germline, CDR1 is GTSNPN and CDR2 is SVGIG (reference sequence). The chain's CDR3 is CAWSVHGSTQPQHF. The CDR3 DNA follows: TGTGCCTGGAGTGTACACGGGAGTACTCAGCCCCAGCATTTT.